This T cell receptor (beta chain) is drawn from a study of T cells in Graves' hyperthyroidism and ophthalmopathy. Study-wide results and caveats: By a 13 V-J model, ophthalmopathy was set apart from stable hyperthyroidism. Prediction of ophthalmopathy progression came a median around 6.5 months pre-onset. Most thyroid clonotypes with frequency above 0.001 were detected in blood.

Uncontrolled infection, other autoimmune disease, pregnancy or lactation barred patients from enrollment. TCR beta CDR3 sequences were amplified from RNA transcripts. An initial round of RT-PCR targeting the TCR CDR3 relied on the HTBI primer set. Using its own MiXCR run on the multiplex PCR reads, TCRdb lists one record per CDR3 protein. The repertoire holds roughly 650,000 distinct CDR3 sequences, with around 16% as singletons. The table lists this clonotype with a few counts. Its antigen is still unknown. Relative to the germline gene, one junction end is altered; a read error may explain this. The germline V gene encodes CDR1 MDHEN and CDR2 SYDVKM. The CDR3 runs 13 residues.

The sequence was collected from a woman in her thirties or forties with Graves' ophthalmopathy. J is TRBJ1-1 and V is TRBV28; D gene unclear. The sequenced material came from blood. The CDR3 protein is CANSLATNTEAFF. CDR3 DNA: TGTGCCAACAGTTTGGCCACGAACACTGAAGCTTTCTTT.